This T cell receptor beta chain is drawn from a study of blood T cell repertoires in COVID-19. The CDR3 length is 13 residues. Germline V gene lookup returns CDR1 MNHNY and CDR2 SVGAGI (reference sequence). Unmatched junction bases numbered 5, after V lost 6 bases and J lost 6 bases. Original data processing: Nucleated cell number was recorded as an estimate derived from reference gene primer amplification. The repertoire was sequenced with immunoSEQ multiplex PCR; TCRdb's copy has only in-frame clones and lacks some. V and J calls plus clone size are reproduced from that table; the DNA served to infer D and trimming. The table includes 310,000 or so clones, roughly 87% detected once. Enrollees, roughly 18 to 90 years old, lived in about two dozen US areas. Participant-given clinical history determined each cohort assignment. Symptom resolution, clearance, or two negative PCRs marked donors in Cohort 3 as recovered.

The clonotype was recovered from a woman younger than 30 who had recovered from COVID-19. The sample consisted of PBMCs or T cells enriched from blood (not recorded which). The chain employs TRBV6-6 and TRBJ1-2; TRBD1 matches 9 bases. The CDR3 here is CASRSQGADGYTF. CDR3 DNA sequence: TGTGCCAGCAGGTCACAGGGGGCAGATGGCTACACCTTC.